The entry below gives a single T cell receptor beta chain sequence along with its context. Its antigen is not identified. The data derive from a study of vaccination and CD4 T cells after COVID-19. Across the whole study: Samples after vaccination came a median roughly eleven weeks past dose two, ranging 14 to 241. Cultures acting as controls obtained a CEFX pool, an HIV-1 Nef pool, or no peptide.

The ends were cut back, 4 bases at V and 1 base at J, with 10 bases in the middle. Germline assignment: CDR1 DFQATT and CDR2 SNEGSKA (reference sequence). The CDR3 covers 13 residues. The time point is: late sampling 161 to 241 days after vaccination in a few convalescent patients. Sample treatment: roughly nine-day PBMC culture with coronavirus spike peptide pools or control peptides (ViraFEST assay). Using peptide pools, antigen-specific T cells were expanded in ViraFEST before TCRs were sequenced. An Oncomine TCR Beta short-read assay was used to sequence the DNA from cultured CD4+ T cells. Cultured CD4+ T cells yielded the extracted genomic DNA. TCRdb called the PCR reads again in MiXCR, with one record for every CDR3 protein. The table lists around 16,000 distinct CDR3 sequences, roughly 57% of them singletons, with 16% in the top ten.

The starting material was CD4+ T cells from blood, cultured in vitro, obtained about 7 months after SARS-CoV-2 vaccination. The TCR sequence derives from a human donor who had recovered from COVID-19. The rearrangement links TRBV20-1 to TRBJ1-2, with D maybe TRBD1 (5 bases). The CDR3 loop is CSATPGGNYGYTF. The CDR3 nucleotides read TGCAGTGCTACCCCCGGGGGTAACTATGGCTACACCTTC.